The source of this T cell receptor (beta chain) is a study of prognosis after radiotherapy for stage I lung cancer. Overall study context: None of the non-small cell lung cancer patients was considered medically operable.

Germline V CDR1 and CDR2: SGHAT, FQNNGV. The CDR3 spans 12 residues. V gave up 5 bases and J gave up 6 bases, with 9 bases separating them. Regarding the study as a whole: Tumor-specific status of the expanded TCR clones was not determined in the analysis. The number of unique TCR clones went down after stereotactic body radiation therapy, with a median of about 10,000 versus 6,900. In patients with versus without metastases, TRBV and TRBJ gene usage reportedly differed.

This clonotype has a handful of counts. Its antigen is unknown. The final CDR3 position lacks the conserved phenylalanine or tryptophan, pointing to a likely read error. Multiplex PCR in two rounds served to amplify TCR beta CDR3 from genomic DNA. The authors ran first-round PCR with primers specific to each TRBV and TRBJ gene. Via MiXCR, TCRdb re-called the multiplex PCR reads, giving one row per CDR3 protein. This table holds under 75,000 distinct CDR3 sequences, more than 20% found once. The rearrangement joins TRBV11-2 to TRBJ2-3; D ambiguous. The sequencing here drew on PBMCs, taken before or after stereotactic body radiation therapy (not recorded which). The origin of this receptor is a donor aged 50 or older with non-small cell lung cancer. The chain's CDR3 is CASSPGGDTQYS. The CDR3 bases are TGTGCCAGCAGCCCAGGTGGGGATACGCAGTATTCT.